What follows are 11 T cell receptor beta chains derived from one specimen sequenced in a study of T cell clonotyping in hematopoietic cell transplantation. The assay was immunoSEQ multiplex PCR, and TCRdb's table has in-frame clones only and misses some. This sample has around 10,000 clones; roughly 90% occur once, and the top ten carry about 13%. Time point meaning: recipient sample about 28 days before transplant, after cytoreduction. Sequences were derived from peripheral blood mononuclear cells, sampled before stem cell transplant. These receptors were collected from a woman between 40 and 55 years old with acute myeloid leukemia. Some clones in this sample may be carry-over from other donors' samples.

The V gene is TRBV19, the J gene TRBJ2-2; 13 bases line up with TRBD2. CDR1 and CDR2 from the germline V gene are LNHDA and SQIVND (reference sequence). J gave up 2 bases and V 5 bases, and 8 bases lay outside the gene matches. The CDR3 runs to 18 residues. The CDR3 reads CASSSMGLAGPNTGELFF. Written as DNA, the CDR3 is TGTGCCAGTAGTTCGATGGGACTAGCGGGACCAAACACCGGGGAGCTGTTTTTT.

V usage is TRBV10-2 and J usage is TRBJ2-3; D is unclear. V lost 6 bases and J lost 5, with 3 bases in between. The CDR3 contains 10 residues. The V gene's germline CDR1 is WSHSY and CDR2 SAAADI. CDR3 protein: CASRVDTQYF. The CDR3 DNA follows: TGCGCCAGCAGGGTAGATACGCAGTATTTT.

This chain joins TRBV20-1 and TRBJ2-5; D is unresolved. Between the trimmed V and J ends, which lost 2 bases and 5 bases, there was a span of 6 bases. The CDR3 has 11 amino acids. Germline V gives CDR1 DFQATT, CDR2 SNEGSKA (reference sequence). The CDR3 sequence: CSARTTETQYF. DNA for the CDR3: TGCAGTGCTAGAACAACGGAGACCCAGTACTTC.

The chain couples TRBV30 to TRBJ1-2, with D tentatively TRBD1 (5 bases). Germline lookup yields CDR1 GTSNPN and CDR2 SVGIG (reference sequence). The CDR3 length is 12 residues. V gave up 5 bases and J gave up 8 bases, with 15 bases separating them. CDR3 nucleotides: TGTGCCTGGCGGGCGCGGGACGGAGGCTACACCTTC. It encodes CAWRARDGGYTF.

This clone was counted a single time. This chain joins TRBV20-1 and TRBJ1-1, with no clear D. CDR3 length: 11 residues. V lost 5 bases and J 7 bases, leaving 11 bases between the germline ends. The germline gives CDR1 DFQATT, CDR2 SNEGSKA (reference sequence). The CDR3 DNA sequence: TGCAGTGCTCGGACTCCCGGTGAAGCTTTCTTT. This encodes CSARTPGEAFF.

The rearrangement links TRBV25-1 to TRBJ2-3; 11 bases align to TRBD2. V shed 4 bases, J shed 9 bases, and the junction held 9 bases outside the gene matches. Germline loops: CDR1 MGHDK, CDR2 SYGVNS. This CDR3 contains 15 residues. In DNA form, the CDR3 reads TGTGCCAGCAGTGGTGGACTAGCGGGCCGAGGGACGCAGTATTTT. Translation: CASSGGLAGRGTQYF.

This clone has only a few counts. As DNA, the CDR3 is TGCGCCAGCAGCTTGATCGGGACTTCGGCTAACTATGGCTACACCTTC. Its protein is CASSLIGTSANYGYTF. The chain joins TRBV5-1 to TRBJ1-2; D may be TRBD1 (5 bases). The CDR3 has 16 residues. The germline V gene encodes CDR1 SGHRS and CDR2 YFSETQ. Trimming removed 1 base from V and 0 bases from J, with 13 bases in between.

The chain is built from TRBV2 and TRBJ2-1, with a weak D call TRBD2 (5 bases). The germline V gene has CDR1 SNHLY and CDR2 FYNNEI. The length of the CDR3 is 11 residues. The V end was cut by 6 bases, the J end by 9 bases, with 9 bases between. The CDR3 protein is CASRPEGEQFF. DNA for the CDR3: TGTGCCAGCAGGCCCGAGGGTGAGCAGTTCTTC.

This sequence joins TRBV2 and TRBJ1-1; no clear D. Germline CDR1 and CDR2: SNHLY and FYNNEI. This CDR3 contains 15 residues. V lost 6 bases to trimming and J lost 2 bases, with 16 bases between them. CDR3 amino acids: CASRHTGPKNTEAFF. DNA for the CDR3: TGTGCCAGCAGGCACACGGGCCCCAAAAACACTGAAGCTTTCTTT.

CDR3 protein: CASSGLAGEIYEQYF. Here the CDR3 DNA reads TGTGCCAGCAGTGGACTAGCGGGAGAGATCTACGAGCAGTACTTC. The rearrangement links TRBV2 to TRBJ2-7, with 12 bases aligning to TRBD2. V dropped 4 bases and J dropped 3; count of bases not matched to a gene: 4. Germline V CDR1 and CDR2: SNHLY, FYNNEI. This CDR3 has 15 amino acids.

The V call is TRBV5-1, the J call TRBJ2-1, with D perhaps matching TRBD2 (5 bases). CDR3 length equals 17 residues. From germline, CDR1 is SGHRS and CDR2 YFSETQ. V was clipped by 0 bases and J by 2 bases, with 15 bases between them. The CDR3 loop is CASSLVSGGLTYNEQFF. The CDR3 DNA reads as TGCGCCAGCAGCTTGGTCAGTGGCGGGCTGACCTACAATGAGCAGTTCTTC.